These T cell receptor beta chains were read from a single sample in a study of a mutant IDH1 vaccine in newly diagnosed glioma. TCRdb keeps only in-frame clones here, not all; method: immunoSEQ multiplex PCR. The table includes tens of thousands of clones, 75% detected once. No antigen has been assigned to these receptors. The sample consisted of PBMCs, taken from a glioma patient whose treatment included an IDH1 peptide vaccine. The receptor source for this set is a man aged 35 to 55 with glioma. Both conserved end residues are part of each CDR3. Each record gives: V gene, clone size, D gene, CDR3 length, J gene, CDR3 DNA, CDR3 protein. The D gene is left open where the match is weak. Clone size, where shown, is once, few, many, or a class for clones that have expanded.

V gene: TRBV4-1; clone size: -; D gene: -; CDR3 length: 18; J gene: TRBJ2-1; CDR3 DNA: TGCGCCAGCAGCCCCGGGTCCTGGTTTGTGAGCTCCTACAATGAGCAGTTCTTC; CDR3 protein: CASSPGSWFVSSYNEQFF
V gene: TRBV4-2; clone size: -; D gene: TRBD1; CDR3 length: 16; J gene: TRBJ1-3; CDR3 DNA: TGTGCCAGCAGCCCGGACAGGGCAGAATCTGGAAACACCATATATTTT; CDR3 protein: CASSPDRAESGNTIYF
V gene: TRBV5-1; clone size: once; D gene: -; CDR3 length: 17; J gene: TRBJ1-3; CDR3 DNA: TGCGCCAGCAGCTCCAGGACTGCCGAAGTCTCTGGAAACACCATATATTTT; CDR3 protein: CASSSRTAEVSGNTIYF
V gene: TRBV5-1; clone size: -; D gene: -; CDR3 length: 14; J gene: TRBJ1-1; CDR3 DNA: TGCGCCAGCAGCAATCAGCCGGGGAACACTGAAGCTTTCTTT; CDR3 protein: CASSNQPGNTEAFF
V gene: TRBV30; clone size: -; D gene: -; CDR3 length: 12; J gene: TRBJ2-2; CDR3 DNA: TGTGCCTGGAGTACCACCTCCGGGGAGCTGTTTTTT; CDR3 protein: CAWSTTSGELFF
V gene: TRBV18; clone size: once; D gene: -; CDR3 length: 14; J gene: TRBJ1-1; CDR3 DNA: TGTGCCAGCTCAACCGATGGCCGTAACACTGAAGCTTTCTTT; CDR3 protein: CASSTDGRNTEAFF
V gene: TRBV6-6; clone size: -; D gene: TRBD1; CDR3 length: 15; J gene: TRBJ2-1; CDR3 DNA: TGTGCCAGCAGTCCGGGGGACAGGGGTGCCAATGAGCAGTTCTTC; CDR3 protein: CASSPGDRGANEQFF
V gene: TRBV27; clone size: -; D gene: -; CDR3 length: 15; J gene: TRBJ1-1; CDR3 DNA: TGTGCCAGCAGTTTACGTCGAGGCTTAAACACTGAAGCTTTCTTT; CDR3 protein: CASSLRRGLNTEAFF
V gene: TRBV4-2; clone size: -; D gene: -; CDR3 length: 13; J gene: TRBJ2-1; CDR3 DNA: TGTGCCAGCAGCCAAGAAGGAGAGACTAGGACGTTCTTC; CDR3 protein: CASSQEGETRTFF
V gene: TRBV30; clone size: -; D gene: -; CDR3 length: 14; J gene: TRBJ1-3; CDR3 DNA: TGTGCCTGGATCTACAGCCGACCAGGAAACACCATATATTTT; CDR3 protein: CAWIYSRPGNTIYF
V gene: TRBV15; clone size: once; D gene: -; CDR3 length: 15; J gene: TRBJ1-4; CDR3 DNA: TGTGCCACCAGCAGAGACCAGGGAAGTAATGAAAAACTGTTTTTT; CDR3 protein: CATSRDQGSNEKLFF
V gene: TRBV7-7; clone size: -; D gene: -; CDR3 length: 15; J gene: TRBJ2-1; CDR3 DNA: TGTGCCAGCACCCTCGTAGAGGGAACCTACAATGAGCAGTTCTTC; CDR3 protein: CASTLVEGTYNEQFF
V gene: TRBV28; clone size: -; D gene: -; CDR3 length: 12; J gene: TRBJ1-1; CDR3 DNA: TGTGCCAGCAGCCCCATATGGGGGCAAGCTTTCTTT; CDR3 protein: CASSPIWGQAFF
V gene: TRBV7-9; clone size: -; D gene: -; CDR3 length: 13; J gene: TRBJ2-1; CDR3 DNA: TGTGCCAGCAGCTGGGTTAGGGCCAATGAGCAGTTCTTC; CDR3 protein: CASSWVRANEQFF
V gene: TRBV6-6; clone size: -; D gene: -; CDR3 length: 12; J gene: TRBJ2-5; CDR3 DNA: TGTGCCAGCAGCCCCGTCATTGAGACCCAGTACTTC; CDR3 protein: CASSPVIETQYF
V gene: TRBV4-1; clone size: -; D gene: TRBD1; CDR3 length: 16; J gene: TRBJ2-5; CDR3 DNA: TGCGCCAGCAGCCCTATGGGGACAGGGGATCAAGAGACCCAGTACTTC; CDR3 protein: CASSPMGTGDQETQYF
V gene: TRBV9; clone size: -; D gene: TRBD2; CDR3 length: 16; J gene: TRBJ2-1; CDR3 DNA: TGTGCCAGCAGCGTAAGTAGCGGGAGGGCCGGGAATGAGCAGTTCTTC; CDR3 protein: CASSVSSGRAGNEQFF
V gene: TRBV10-3; clone size: -; D gene: -; CDR3 length: 16; J gene: TRBJ1-5; CDR3 DNA: TGTGCCATCAGTGAACGGGGGGCAAACCTCAATCAGCCCCAGCATTTT; CDR3 protein: CAISERGANLNQPQHF
V gene: TRBV29-1; clone size: -; D gene: -; CDR3 length: 14; J gene: TRBJ2-2; CDR3 DNA: TGCAGCGTTGCGACAGGGGAGGGTACCGGGGAGCTGTTTTTT; CDR3 protein: CSVATGEGTGELFF
V gene: TRBV7-6; clone size: -; D gene: TRBD2; CDR3 length: 17; J gene: TRBJ2-1; CDR3 DNA: TGTGCCAGCAGGGACGGGATTATAGCGGGAGTGAAAGATGAGCAGTTCTTC; CDR3 protein: CASRDGIIAGVKDEQFF
V gene: TRBV28; clone size: -; D gene: -; CDR3 length: 12; J gene: TRBJ1-2; CDR3 DNA: TGTGCCAGCAGTTTGGGACGTCCTAACTACACCTTC; CDR3 protein: CASSLGRPNYTF
V gene: TRBV4-3; clone size: few; D gene: -; CDR3 length: 15; J gene: TRBJ2-2; CDR3 DNA: TGCGCCAGCAGCCCCGGGACGGTAAACACCGGGGAGCTGTTTTTT; CDR3 protein: CASSPGTVNTGELFF
V gene: TRBV5-1; clone size: -; D gene: TRBD1; CDR3 length: 16; J gene: TRBJ2-1; CDR3 DNA: TGCGCCAGCAGCTTGCGTGTGGACAGGGGGATCGATGAGCAGTTCTTC; CDR3 protein: CASSLRVDRGIDEQFF
V gene: TRBV21-1; clone size: -; D gene: -; CDR3 length: 14; J gene: TRBJ1-5; CDR3 DNA: TGTGCCAGCAGCAAAGTTTGGCAGGGCGGGCCTGAGCATTTT; CDR3 protein: CASSKVWQGGPEHF
V gene: TRBV18; clone size: -; D gene: -; CDR3 length: 12; J gene: TRBJ2-4; CDR3 DNA: TGTGCCAGCTCACCTTTGGGGCGCCGGGAGTACTTC; CDR3 protein: CASSPLGRREYF
V gene: TRBV18; clone size: -; D gene: -; CDR3 length: 15; J gene: TRBJ1-1; CDR3 DNA: TGTGCCAGCTCACCGCGCAGCAGTTTTGCCACTGAAGCTTTCTTT; CDR3 protein: CASSPRSSFATEAFF
V gene: TRBV9; clone size: -; D gene: TRBD1; CDR3 length: 15; J gene: TRBJ1-2; CDR3 DNA: TGTGCCAGCAGCGAAGGACAGGGCGAGGACTATGGCTACACCTTC; CDR3 protein: CASSEGQGEDYGYTF
V gene: TRBV27; clone size: -; D gene: TRBD2; CDR3 length: 15; J gene: TRBJ2-1; CDR3 DNA: TGTGCCAGCAGTTTGGCGGGAGAGGGATACAATGAGCAGTTCTTC; CDR3 protein: CASSLAGEGYNEQFF
V gene: TRBV6-1; clone size: -; D gene: TRBD2; CDR3 length: 15; J gene: TRBJ2-3; CDR3 DNA: TGTGCCAGCAAGCGGGGGACCGGGTTAACAGATACGCAGTATTTT; CDR3 protein: CASKRGTGLTDTQYF
V gene: TRBV11-2; clone size: few; D gene: -; CDR3 length: 12; J gene: TRBJ1-5; CDR3 DNA: TGTGCCAGCAGCTCGCTCAATCAGCCCCAGCATTTT; CDR3 protein: CASSSLNQPQHF
V gene: TRBV27; clone size: -; D gene: TRBD2; CDR3 length: 17; J gene: TRBJ2-3; CDR3 DNA: TGTGCCAGCAGTAACCGCGGTAGCGGGAGGCTGGCAGATACGCAGTATTTT; CDR3 protein: CASSNRGSGRLADTQYF
V gene: TRBV11-2; clone size: -; D gene: -; CDR3 length: 13; J gene: TRBJ2-5; CDR3 DNA: TGTGCCAGCAGCGGGACCCCGGAGGGGACCCAGTACTTC; CDR3 protein: CASSGTPEGTQYF
V gene: TRBV19; clone size: -; D gene: -; CDR3 length: 14; J gene: TRBJ1-3; CDR3 DNA: TGTGCCAGTAGCTTCAGAAACTCTGGAAACACCATATATTTT; CDR3 protein: CASSFRNSGNTIYF
V gene: TRBV9; clone size: -; D gene: -; CDR3 length: 14; J gene: TRBJ2-2; CDR3 DNA: TGTGCCAGCCAAGGACTCTCGAACACCGGGGAGCTGTTTTTT; CDR3 protein: CASQGLSNTGELFF
V gene: TRBV19; clone size: -; D gene: -; CDR3 length: 16; J gene: TRBJ1-5; CDR3 DNA: TGTGCCAGTAAACCCGAGGGAGACGCTGGACCGTGGCCCCAGCATTTT; CDR3 protein: CASKPEGDAGPWPQHF
V gene: TRBV5-6; clone size: -; D gene: TRBD1; CDR3 length: 15; J gene: TRBJ1-5; CDR3 DNA: TGTGCCAGCAGCTTGGAAGGACAGGGCAATCAGCCCCAGCATTTT; CDR3 protein: CASSLEGQGNQPQHF
V gene: TRBV7-9; clone size: few; D gene: TRBD1; CDR3 length: 11; J gene: TRBJ1-1; CDR3 DNA: TGTGCCAGCAGCTGGACAGGGAAAGCTTTCTTT; CDR3 protein: CASSWTGKAFF
V gene: TRBV19; clone size: few; D gene: TRBD2; CDR3 length: 17; J gene: TRBJ2-3; CDR3 DNA: TGTGCCAGTAGTCCTGAGCGGGGGAGGGATGGGACAGATACGCAGTATTTT; CDR3 protein: CASSPERGRDGTDTQYF
V gene: TRBV6-6; clone size: few; D gene: TRBD1; CDR3 length: 12; J gene: TRBJ1-1; CDR3 DNA: TGTGCCAGCACAACAGGGGATTCTGAAGCTTTCTTT; CDR3 protein: CASTTGDSEAFF
V gene: TRBV5-1; clone size: -; D gene: TRBD1; CDR3 length: 15; J gene: TRBJ1-5; CDR3 DNA: TGCGCCAGCAGCCCGGGACAGGGAGCGTATCAGCCCCAGCATTTT; CDR3 protein: CASSPGQGAYQPQHF
V gene: TRBV2; clone size: -; D gene: TRBD2; CDR3 length: 14; J gene: TRBJ2-2; CDR3 DNA: TGTGCCAGCGGGGCTAGCGGCAACACCGGGGAGCTGTTTTTT; CDR3 protein: CASGASGNTGELFF
V gene: TRBV7-6; clone size: -; D gene: -; CDR3 length: 16; J gene: TRBJ2-2; CDR3 DNA: TGTGCCAGCAGCTTAGTCCTACCGTTAAACACCGGGGAGCTGTTTTTT; CDR3 protein: CASSLVLPLNTGELFF
V gene: TRBV7-8; clone size: -; D gene: TRBD1; CDR3 length: 16; J gene: TRBJ1-3; CDR3 DNA: TGTGCCAGCAGCTTGCTACCGGACAGGGCGGGAAACACCATATATTTT; CDR3 protein: CASSLLPDRAGNTIYF
V gene: TRBV5-5; clone size: -; D gene: TRBD1; CDR3 length: 13; J gene: TRBJ1-1; CDR3 DNA: TGTGCCAGCAGCACACAGGGGGACACTGAAGCTTTCTTT; CDR3 protein: CASSTQGDTEAFF
V gene: TRBV5-1; clone size: -; D gene: -; CDR3 length: 14; J gene: TRBJ1-1; CDR3 DNA: TGCGCCAGCAGCTTGAGTGCAATTGAGACTGAAGCTTTCTTT; CDR3 protein: CASSLSAIETEAFF
V gene: TRBV11-3; clone size: -; D gene: -; CDR3 length: 11; J gene: TRBJ2-7; CDR3 DNA: TGTGCCAGCACCTTCGGATACGAGCAGTACTTC; CDR3 protein: CASTFGYEQYF
V gene: TRBV6-5; clone size: -; D gene: TRBD2; CDR3 length: 15; J gene: TRBJ2-1; CDR3 DNA: TGTGCCAGCAGTAAAGGGACTAGCGCCTACAATGAGCAGTTCTTC; CDR3 protein: CASSKGTSAYNEQFF
V gene: TRBV9; clone size: -; D gene: -; CDR3 length: 14; J gene: TRBJ1-1; CDR3 DNA: TGTGCCAGCAGCTGGAGTGGGGGCGATACTGAAGCTTTCTTT; CDR3 protein: CASSWSGGDTEAFF
V gene: TRBV13; clone size: -; D gene: -; CDR3 length: 15; J gene: TRBJ1-1; CDR3 DNA: TGTGCCAGCAGCTTAGTAGGGGGGCCGAACACTGAAGCTTTCTTT; CDR3 protein: CASSLVGGPNTEAFF
V gene: TRBV11-2; clone size: -; D gene: -; CDR3 length: 11; J gene: TRBJ2-5; CDR3 DNA: TGTGCCAGCAGCGGCCCAGAGACCCAGTACTTC; CDR3 protein: CASSGPETQYF
V gene: TRBV5-1; clone size: -; D gene: -; CDR3 length: 14; J gene: TRBJ2-1; CDR3 DNA: TGCGCCAGCAGCTTATTTGCCGGGGACAATGAGCAGTTCTTC; CDR3 protein: CASSLFAGDNEQFF
V gene: TRBV9; clone size: -; D gene: TRBD2; CDR3 length: 16; J gene: TRBJ2-5; CDR3 DNA: TGTGCCAGCAGCGTAGACGGGACTAGCGGTCAAGAGACCCAGTACTTC; CDR3 protein: CASSVDGTSGQETQYF